Given below is one T cell receptor (beta chain) in context. The ends were cut back, 7 bases at V and 3 bases at J, with 12 bases in the middle. The CDR3 runs 13 residues. CDR1 and CDR2 from the germline V gene are LGHDT and YNNKEL (reference sequence). This sample was taken from a study of CD8 T cells in Susac syndrome. When the RNA was reverse transcribed, random hexamers were used with an input of about 0.45 to 1 ug. Amplification of TCR beta CDR3 spanned 54 Vbeta and 13 Jbeta via immunoSEQ multiplex PCR. One entry per CDR3 protein, called by TCRdb with MiXCR from the immunoSEQ multiplex PCR reads. The profile covers about 210,000 distinct CDR3 sequences, with nearly 97% appearing a single time and roughly 0.1% taken by the ten largest.

Material: CD4+ T cells from PBMCs. This clonotype was obtained from a human donor with multiple sclerosis. This chain uses TRBV3-1 with TRBJ1-1; D gene uncertain. CDR3 sequence reads: CASTVRLHTEAFF. The DNA for the CDR3 is TGTGCCAGCACTGTTCGACTCCACACTGAAGCTTTCTTT.